These 28 T cell receptor beta chains were all obtained from the same sample, sequenced in a study of blood T cell repertoires in COVID-19. Some clones are missing from TCRdb's copy, which holds only in-frame ones; the method was immunoSEQ multiplex PCR. The data contain approximately 150,000 clones, roughly 88% of them seen just once; the ten biggest clones take up 25% to 35%. Sequences were obtained from peripheral blood. The receptors shown here come from a human donor in a cohort sampled during active COVID-19.

This clone was seen more than once but under ten times. This chain uses TRBV7-9 with TRBJ1-1; 7 bases match TRBD1. The CDR3 contains 16 residues. The germline V gene encodes CDR1 SEHNR and CDR2 FQNEAQ (reference sequence). Trimming took 5 bases from V and 1 from J; bases not matched to a gene: 10. The CDR3, as DNA: TGTGCCAGCAGCCTGGGGCAGGGGGAAGAGAACACTGAAGCTTTCTTT. Residues: CASSLGQGEENTEAFF.

The rearrangement uses TRBV30 and TRBJ2-3, with D hard to call. The CDR3 has 11 residues. The germline V and J ends were trimmed by 2 bases and 2 bases, with 2 bases remaining between them. Per the germline V gene, CDR1 is GTSNPN and CDR2 is SVGIG (reference sequence). DNA for the CDR3: TGTGCCTGGAGTCTCACAGATACGCAGTATTTT. Protein sequence: CAWSLTDTQYF.

The chain links TRBV7-8 to TRBJ1-1, with a possible D match to TRBD1 (5 bases). This CDR3 spans 18 amino acids. CDR1 and CDR2 from the germline V gene are SGHVS and FQNEAQ. Deletions cut 1 base from V and 1 base from J, with 19 bases between. As DNA, the CDR3 is TGTGCCAGCAGCTTAGTACGCGGGGGTTTCCTTAGGAACACTGAAGCTTTCTTT. Translated, it gives CASSLVRGGFLRNTEAFF.

The V call is TRBV6-5, the J call TRBJ2-2, with D maybe TRBD1 (6 bases). Per germline, CDR1 MNHEY and CDR2 SVGAGI. Trimming cost V 0 bases and J 5 bases, with 13 bases left between them. The CDR3 covers 16 residues. CDR3 protein: CASSYSRVQGTGELFF. The DNA for the CDR3 is TGTGCCAGCAGTTACTCGAGGGTCCAGGGGACCGGGGAGCTGTTTTTT.

This clone was detected ten times or more. This sample also contains other DNA sequences that code for the same CDR3. The gene calls are TRBV29-1 and TRBJ1-1; D call uncertain. Trimming took 4 bases from V and 3 from J, leaving 3 bases between them. This CDR3 has 10 amino acids. The germline CDR1 and CDR2 sequences are SQVTM and ANQGSEA. The CDR3 DNA reads TGCAGCGTTGCGGACACTGAAGCTTTCTTT. Its translation is CSVADTEAFF.

The CDR3 here is CASSATGLYTEAFF. CDR3 bases: TGTGCCAGCAGCGCTACAGGTTTGTACACTGAAGCTTTCTTT. The genes are TRBV7-9 and TRBJ1-1, with D tentatively TRBD1 (5 bases). The CDR3 runs to 14 residues. Between the trimmed V and J ends, which lost 5 bases and 3 bases, there was a span of 13 bases. The germline V gene has CDR1 SEHNR and CDR2 FQNEAQ (reference sequence).

The J gene is TRBJ1-1, the V gene TRBV9; TRBD1 matches 7 bases. Germline V gene lookup returns CDR1 SGDLS and CDR2 YYNGEE. This CDR3 has 14 amino acids. V shed 4 bases and J 4 bases; nucleotides not matched to a gene: 7. CDR3 residues: CASSPRQGPTEAFF. The CDR3 DNA reads TGTGCCAGCAGCCCTAGACAGGGCCCCACTGAAGCTTTCTTT. Full variable domain (remainder filled in from reference TRBV9 and TRBJ1-1): DSGVTQTPKHLITATGQRVTLRCSPRSGDLSVYWYQQSLDQGLQFLIQYYNGEERAKGNILERFSAQQFPDLHSELNLSSLELGDSALYFCASSPRQGPTEAFFGQGTRLTVV.

This sequence joins TRBV9 and TRBJ2-1; D is uncertain. The CDR3 covers 13 residues. Trimming removed 0 bases from V and 2 bases from J, with 3 bases in between. Germline CDR1 and CDR2: SGDLS and YYNGEE. The CDR3 bases are TGTGCCAGCAGCGTAGACACCTACAATGAGCAGTTCTTC. This gives the protein CASSVDTYNEQFF.

The V and J genes are TRBV9 and TRBJ1-5; unclear D gene. The germline V gene encodes CDR1 SGDLS and CDR2 YYNGEE. This CDR3 has 15 residues. Trimming stripped 0 bases from V and 1 base from J, with 8 bases between. The CDR3 protein is CASSVAGLSNQPQHF. The DNA for the CDR3 is TGTGCCAGCAGCGTAGCTGGGCTCAGCAATCAGCCCCAGCATTTT.

The V and J genes are TRBV19 and TRBJ2-2; 8 bases agree with TRBD1. The ends lost 9 bases at V and 4 bases at J; junction bases unmatched: 4. Germline V lookup: CDR1 LNHDA, CDR2 SQIVND (reference sequence). CDR3 size: 13 residues. CDR3 nucleotides: TGTGCCAGCAGGGGGCTCTCCACCGGGGAGCTGTTTTTT. Translated: CASRGLSTGELFF.

The CDR3 sequence: CASSLASWFGGYEQYF. For the CDR3, the DNA is TGTGCCAGCAGCTTAGCGTCGTGGTTCGGGGGCTACGAGCAGTACTTC. The chain carries TRBV7-9 and TRBJ2-7, with TRBD2 as a possible D gene (6 bases). Per the germline V gene, CDR1 is SEHNR and CDR2 is FQNEAQ (reference sequence). Trimming shortened V by 0 bases and J by 3 bases, and 15 bases separated the two germline ends. The CDR3 totals 16 residues. Variable domain in full (rest from reference TRBV7-9 and TRBJ2-7): DTGVSQNPRHKITKRGQNVTFRCDPISEHNRLYWYRQTLGQGPEFLTYFQNEAQLEKSRLLSDRFSAERPKGSFSTLEIQRTEQGDSAMYLCASSLASWFGGYEQYFGPGTRLTVT.

V usage is TRBV6-5 and J usage is TRBJ1-2; D perhaps matches TRBD1 (5 bases). V lost 9 bases to trimming and J lost 2 bases, with 16 bases between them. There are 14 residues in the CDR3. Germline V CDR1 and CDR2: MNHEY, SVGAGI. CDR3 nucleotides: TGTGCCAGTTACTCCGGGACTTCCAACTATGGCTACACCTTC. This translates into CASYSGTSNYGYTF.

V gene TRBV15 combines with J gene TRBJ1-6; the match to TRBD1 covers 9 bases. The CDR3 extends over 13 amino acids. V was clipped by 2 bases and J by 16 bases; unmatched bases: 6. Germline V gene sequence: CDR1 LNHNV, CDR2 YYDKDF (reference sequence). CDR3: CATSRLSGTGLHF. The CDR3 nucleotides are TGTGCCACCAGCAGACTTTCCGGGACAGGGCTCCACTTT.

This clone came up once. One end of the junction varies from germline; a read error may be responsible. This chain uses TRBV7-7 with TRBJ2-3, with D perhaps matching TRBD2 (6 bases). The CDR3 extends over 13 amino acids. CDR1 and CDR2 (germline): SSHAT, FNYEAQ (reference sequence). The CDR3 spells CASSLRRADTQYF. CDR3 nucleotide sequence: TGTGCTAGCAGCTTACGGAGGGCAGATACGCAGTATTTT.

V usage is TRBV11-2 and J usage is TRBJ2-7, with 10 nucleotides matching TRBD1. After removal of 5 bases from V and 4 bases from J, the junction contained 20 bases not matched to a gene. In germline, CDR1 is SGHAT, CDR2 FQNNGV. The CDR3 loop spans 19 amino acids. The CDR3 sequence: CASSPIDRGRRGLTYEQYF. The CDR3 DNA reads TGTGCCAGCAGCCCGATCGACAGGGGGCGGCGGGGCCTAACATACGAGCAGTACTTC.

This clone was detected a few times. The chain couples TRBV7-2 to TRBJ2-3; the D gene is possibly TRBD2 (5 bases). Trimming took 2 bases from V and 4 from J, leaving 13 bases between them. CDR3 length: 15 residues. The germline V gene encodes CDR1 SGHTA and CDR2 FQGNSA. The CDR3 DNA reads TGTGCCAGCAGCTTACCCCTGGACGGGGCAGATACGCAGTATTTT. Encoded protein: CASSLPLDGADTQYF.

The chain links TRBV12-3 or TRBV12-4 to TRBJ1-1; the D gene is possibly TRBD1 (5 bases). Trimming removed 3 bases at V and 4 bases at J, with 9 bases between. The CDR3 spans 13 residues. Here the CDR3 reads CASSFVGGTEAFF. CDR3 in DNA: TGTGCCAGCAGTTTTGTGGGGGGCACTGAAGCTTTCTTT.

The chain employs TRBV25-1 and TRBJ2-7, with D perhaps matching TRBD1 (5 bases). The CDR3 covers 11 residues. V was clipped by 7 bases and J by 7 bases, with 11 bases between them. CDR1 MGHDK and CDR2 SYGVNS come from the germline V gene. The chain's CDR3 is CASTRDKEQYF. DNA for the CDR3: TGTGCCAGCACCAGGGATAAGGAGCAGTACTTC.

The chain recombines TRBV19 with TRBJ1-2; 8 positions agree with TRBD1. The V gene end was trimmed by 5 bases and the J gene end by 8 bases; junction bases not matched to a gene: 10. Germline CDR1 reads LNHDA; CDR2 reads SQIVND (reference sequence). This CDR3 spans 14 amino acids. CDR3 region: CASSFARTGNGYTF. CDR3 DNA: TGTGCCAGTAGTTTCGCCCGGACAGGGAACGGCTACACCTTC.

The genes are TRBV5-1 and TRBJ2-2; D gene unclear. Trimming cost V 5 bases and J 6 bases, with 23 bases left between them. Germline V gives CDR1 SGHRS, CDR2 YFSETQ. The CDR3 runs to 17 residues. The CDR3 DNA reads TGCGCCAGCAGTAAGACAACGGCACGGATCAACGCCGGGGAGCTGTTTTTT. This gives the protein CASSKTTARINAGELFF.

V is TRBV19 and J is TRBJ1-3; D uncertain. Germline V lookup: CDR1 LNHDA, CDR2 SQIVND (reference sequence). Trimming removed 7 bases from V and 0 bases from J, with 7 bases in between. CDR3 length: 13 amino acids. In nucleotides, the CDR3 is TGTGCCAGTACCCGTTTCTCTGGAAACACCATATATTTT. Its translation: CASTRFSGNTIYF.

The V and J genes are TRBV5-1 and TRBJ2-7, with D possibly being TRBD2 (5 bases). Per the germline V gene, CDR1 is SGHRS and CDR2 is YFSETQ. V was trimmed by 5 bases and J by 5 bases, leaving 11 bases between them. CDR3 length: 12 amino acids. As DNA, the CDR3 is TGCGCCAGCAGTCACGGGAAAGACGAGCAGTACTTC. Translation gives CASSHGKDEQYF.

CDR3 in amino acids: CASSFSRLEPNIQYF. In DNA form, the CDR3 reads TGTGCCAGCAGCTTTTCACGACTAGAGCCAAACATTCAGTACTTC. The chain recombines TRBV7-8 with TRBJ2-4; tentatively, D is TRBD2 (6 bases). The CDR3 loop spans 15 amino acids. Germline assignment: CDR1 SGHVS and CDR2 FQNEAQ. V shed 3 bases and J shed 6 bases, with 15 bases lying between them.

The V gene is TRBV6-6, the J gene TRBJ1-1; 10 bases map to TRBD1. V lost 2 bases, J lost 3 bases, and 6 bases stayed unmatched. The CDR3 contains 16 residues. Germline values: CDR1 MNHNY, CDR2 SVGAGI (reference sequence). CDR3 residues: CASSYGDRGPYTEAFF. DNA for the CDR3: TGTGCCAGCAGTTACGGAGACAGGGGGCCGTACACTGAAGCTTTCTTT.

The chain links TRBV30 to TRBJ1-6, with D uncertain. The CDR3 has 13 residues. CDR1 and CDR2 (germline): GTSNPN, SVGIG (reference sequence). Trimming left V 4 bases short and J 10 bases short, with 14 bases between. In DNA form, the CDR3 reads TGTGCCTGGATCGAACACTCCGGGTCACCCCTCCACTTT. Protein product: CAWIEHSGSPLHF.

Concerning this clone: This sample includes further DNA sequences coding for the same CDR3. This chain links TRBV3-1 (or the pseudogene TRBV3-2) with TRBJ1-3; TRBD1 is a possible D gene (5 bases). Germline loops: CDR1 LGHDT, CDR2 YNNKEL (reference sequence). The CDR3 sequence is 14 residues long. V lost 1 base and J lost 4, with 8 bases in between. Here the CDR3 DNA reads TGTGCCAGCAGCCAAGGGACATCAGGAAACACCATATATTTT. Translation gives CASSQGTSGNTIYF.

The rearrangement joins TRBV5-1 to TRBJ1-4; tentatively, D is TRBD1 (5 bases). The CDR3 has 16 amino acids. Deletions cut 2 bases from V and 7 bases from J, with 18 bases between. CDR1 is SGHRS, CDR2 YFSETQ, per germline. This chain's CDR3 is CASSFQGPMGGEKLFF. As DNA, the CDR3 is TGCGCCAGCAGCTTTCAGGGCCCGATGGGGGGTGAAAAACTGTTTTTT.

The V gene is TRBV9, the J gene TRBJ2-7; TRBD1 aligns across 11 bases. Germline CDR1 SGDLS, CDR2 YYNGEE. The V gene end was trimmed by 3 bases and the J gene end by 3 bases; junction bases not matched to a gene: 5. This CDR3 has 15 amino acids. Here the CDR3 DNA reads TGTGCCAGCAGCGCTGGACAGGGGGCGGTCTACGAGCAGTACTTC. Encoded protein: CASSAGQGAVYEQYF.